The 10 T cell receptor beta chains in this list originate from one sample, sequenced in a study of blood T cell repertoires in COVID-19. Clones were sequenced by immunoSEQ multiplex PCR, and TCRdb holds only the in-frame ones, with some missing. This table has under 250,000 clones, 80% to 90% appearing once. The sequenced sample consisted of PBMCs or T cells enriched from blood (not recorded which). The source is a middle-aged man who had recovered from COVID-19.

The rearrangement uses TRBV6-5 and TRBJ2-4, with 10 bases fitting TRBD2. V trimming: 4 bases; J trimming: 6 bases; junction bases outside the gene matches: 6. Germline V gene data show CDR1 as MNHEY and CDR2 as SVGAGI. The CDR3 length is 15 residues. The DNA of the CDR3 is TGTGCCAGCAGTTTCGAGCGGGGGGGCGGAAACATTCAGTACTTC. Its protein is CASSFERGGGNIQYF.

The chain recombines TRBV20-1 with TRBJ1-2, with a tentative D call TRBD1 (6 bases). The CDR3 is 9 amino acids. The germline V gene has CDR1 DFQATT and CDR2 SNEGSKA (reference sequence). The CDR3 sequence is CRTGNGYTF. The CDR3, as DNA: TGCAGAACAGGGAATGGCTACACCTTC.

The gene calls are TRBV28 and TRBJ2-3; 7 nucleotides align to TRBD2. In germline, CDR1 is MDHEN, CDR2 SYDVKM. V lost 10 bases and J lost 2; bases outside the gene matches: 18. The CDR3 sequence is 17 residues long. The CDR3 spells CATPPGLWLHFTDTQYF. The CDR3 nucleotides read TGTGCCACGCCGCCGGGACTATGGTTGCACTTCACAGATACGCAGTATTTT.

The rearrangement links TRBV5-4 to TRBJ1-3, with D unclear. Trimming took 0 bases from V and 4 from J, leaving 14 bases between them. Per the germline V gene, CDR1 is SGHNT and CDR2 is YYREEE (reference sequence). This CDR3 has 16 amino acids. CDR3 residues: CASSLGLTTRGNTIYF. The CDR3 DNA reads as TGTGCCAGCAGCTTGGGTCTCACGACCAGGGGAAACACCATATATTTT.

The J gene is TRBJ1-4, the V gene TRBV4-1; the D is unclear. Germline CDR1 and CDR2: MGHRA and YSYEKL. V was shortened by 6 bases and J by 0 bases, with 5 bases between the two germline ends. CDR3 size: 13 residues. The CDR3 sequence: CASSTSTNEKLFF. The DNA for the CDR3 is TGCGCCAGCAGTACTTCAACTAATGAAAAACTGTTTTTT.

The rearrangement joins TRBV28 to TRBJ1-6; no definite D call. The CDR3 is 14 amino acids. The V end was cut by 2 bases, the J end by 7 bases, with 9 bases between. Germline CDR1 MDHEN, CDR2 SYDVKM. The CDR3 spells CASSLRVENSPLHF. In DNA form, the CDR3 reads TGTGCCAGCAGTTTACGTGTGGAGAATTCACCCCTCCACTTT.

In its sample, this clone was seen a few times. V usage is TRBV2 and J usage is TRBJ2-1, with 7 bases lining up with TRBD2. The CDR3 is 13 residues long. Trimming at V came to 8 bases and at J to 8 bases, leaving 9 bases not matched to a gene. CDR1 and CDR2 from the germline V gene are SNHLY and FYNNEI. CDR3 protein: CASVREVSDEQFF. The CDR3 DNA reads as TGTGCCAGCGTCCGGGAGGTTAGCGATGAGCAGTTCTTC.

The V gene is TRBV29-1, the J gene TRBJ2-7, with 9 nucleotides matching TRBD2. The germline V gene encodes CDR1 SQVTM and CDR2 ANQGSEA. The CDR3 length is 15 residues. Trimming removed 3 bases from V and 4 bases from J; junction bases left unmatched: 10. The CDR3 protein is CSVERLAANNYEQYF. The CDR3 DNA reads TGCAGCGTTGAGCGACTAGCGGCTAACAATTACGAGCAGTACTTC.

The V call is TRBV9, the J call TRBJ1-2; TRBD1 matches 10 bases. The V gene's germline CDR1 is SGDLS and CDR2 YYNGEE. The length of the CDR3 is 13 residues. With V trimmed by 0 bases and J by 7 bases, 0 bases remained unmatched. CDR3 DNA: TGTGCCAGCAGCGTAGGGGACAGGGGTGGCTACACCTTC. It is translated as CASSVGDRGGYTF.

The rearrangement joins TRBV29-1 to TRBJ2-6; 7 nucleotides line up with TRBD1. Germline CDR1 SQVTM, CDR2 ANQGSEA. V lost 7 bases and J lost 0; bases outside the gene matches: 3. This CDR3 region has 14 residues. Here the CDR3 DNA reads TGCAGCGCTGGGGACAGCTCTGGGGCCAACGTCCTGACTTTC. It codes for CSAGDSSGANVLTF.